Presented here are 17 T cell receptor beta chains from one specimen sequenced in a study of OX40 agonist ivuxolimab in advanced cancers. TCRdb's table, derived via immunoSEQ multiplex PCR, lists solely in-frame clones and lacks some. The sample consists of tens of thousands of clones, roughly 89% of them appearing once. This material consisted of CD4+ or CD8+ T cells sorted from blood, taken in a trial of the OX40 agonist ivuxolimab. The receptors derive from an adult with an advanced solid tumor such as melanoma, head and neck, liver or kidney cancer.

This clone was detected only once. V usage is TRBV4-1 and J usage is TRBJ2-7; the D gene is possibly TRBD2 (7 bases). Germline V gives CDR1 MGHRA, CDR2 YSYEKL. V was shortened by 3 bases and J by 2 bases, with 14 bases between the two germline ends. The CDR3 covers 15 residues. CDR3 protein: CASSQVGGAPYEQYF. The CDR3 nucleotides read TGCGCCAGCAGCCAGGTAGGGGGGGCCCCCTACGAGCAGTACTTC.

The V and J genes are TRBV5-1 and TRBJ1-4; D not certain. The V end was cut by 7 bases, the J end by 4 bases, with 14 bases between. Germline CDR1 SGHRS, CDR2 YFSETQ. This CDR3 region has 14 residues. The CDR3 reads CASSDSGLNEKLFF. The CDR3 DNA reads as TGCGCCAGCTCTGATTCGGGTCTTAATGAAAAACTGTTTTTT. Filled out from reference TRBV5-1 and TRBJ1-4, the complete variable domain reads KAGVTQTPRYLIKTRGQQVTLSCSPISGHRSVSWYQQTPGQGLQFLFEYFSETQRNKGNFPGRFSGRQFSNSRSEMNVSTLELGDSALYLCASSDSGLNEKLFFGSGTQLSVL.

The CDR3 loop reads CASSQEGSYQETQYF. CDR3 nucleotides: TGCGCCAGCAGCCAAGAAGGATCGTACCAAGAGACCCAGTACTTC. This chain links TRBV4-1 with TRBJ2-5; D gene uncertain. The CDR3 is 15 amino acids. The ends were cut back, 0 bases at V and 0 bases at J, with 8 bases in the middle. Germline loops: CDR1 MGHRA, CDR2 YSYEKL.

V and J are TRBV7-9 and TRBJ2-5, with TRBD2 matching 8 bases. J lost 1 base, V lost 5 bases, and 12 bases had no gene match. The CDR3 is made up of 17 amino acids. Germline V CDR1 and CDR2: SEHNR, FQNEAQ (reference sequence). The CDR3 DNA is TGTGCCAGCAGCCCCCGGGGAGTAGCGGGAACCCAAGAGACCCAGTACTTC. Its protein product is CASSPRGVAGTQETQYF.

The V call is TRBV7-3, the J call TRBJ2-2, with TRBD2 identical over 9 bases. This CDR3 has 17 amino acids. Trimming removed 2 bases from V and 4 bases from J; junction bases left unmatched: 8. The germline V gene has CDR1 SGHTA and CDR2 FQGTGA. Here the CDR3 DNA reads TGTGCCAGCAGCTTACCAGCGGGAGGACACAGCACCGGGGAGCTGTTTTTT. Translating it yields CASSLPAGGHSTGELFF.

The chain combines TRBV16 with TRBJ1-2; D not resolved. V gave up 4 bases and J gave up 7 bases, with 7 bases separating them. The CDR3 sequence is 11 residues long. Germline CDR1 and CDR2: KGHSY and FQNENV. DNA for the CDR3: TGTGCCAGCAGCCCCCCAGGTGGCTACACCTTC. The encoded protein is CASSPPGGYTF. Combining the CDR3 with reference TRBV16 and TRBJ1-2 gives the whole variable domain GEEVAQTPKHLVRGEGQKAKLYCAPIKGHSYVFWYQQVLKNEFKFLISFQNENVFDETGMPKERFSAKCLPNSPCSLEIQATKLEDSAVYFCASSPPGGYTFGSGTRLTVV.

The rearrangement links TRBV19 to TRBJ2-3; 12 positions agree with TRBD1. There are 16 residues in the CDR3. Germline values: CDR1 LNHDA, CDR2 SQIVND (reference sequence). Trimming cost V 3 bases and J 6 bases; bases outside gene matches: 7. This CDR3 is CASSIGRDRGLDTQYF. In nucleotides, the CDR3 is TGTGCCAGTAGTATCGGCCGGGACAGGGGGCTGGATACGCAGTATTTT.

The chain joins TRBV10-3 to TRBJ1-1, with D possibly TRBD1 on 5 matching bases. Germline CDR1 reads ENHRY; CDR2 reads SYGVKD. This CDR3 contains 14 residues. Trimming took 6 bases from V and 5 from J, leaving 16 bases between them. CDR3 in DNA: TGTGCCATCAGCGCACAGGTTTTAGCGACTGAAGCTTTCTTT. It yields the protein CAISAQVLATEAFF.

The chain employs TRBV6-1 and TRBJ2-7; 12 nucleotides match TRBD2. This CDR3 spans 14 amino acids. The germline V gene has CDR1 MNHNS and CDR2 SASEGT. V lost 5 bases, J lost 4 bases, and 3 bases stayed unmatched. CDR3 residues: CASSTGTSGYEQYF. CDR3 DNA: TGTGCCAGCAGTACCGGGACTAGCGGGTACGAGCAGTACTTC.

This chain joins TRBV29-1 and TRBJ1-3; D is undetermined. This CDR3 is 13 amino acids long. The V and J ends lost 6 bases and 0 bases respectively, with 9 bases between them. Germline CDR1 reads SQVTM; CDR2 reads ANQGSEA. This CDR3 reads CSVLQSSGNTIYF. CDR3 bases: TGCAGCGTACTACAGAGCTCTGGAAACACCATATATTTT.

The CDR3 loop is CASSLRGGFYGSYNEQFF. CDR3 DNA: TGTGCCAGCAGCTTGAGAGGAGGGTTCTATGGGTCCTACAATGAGCAGTTCTTC. The chain carries TRBV5-8 and TRBJ2-1; possibly TRBD2 for D (6 bases). V lost 1 base and J lost 1, with 18 bases in between. The CDR3 loop spans 18 amino acids. Germline lookup yields CDR1 SGHTS and CDR2 YDEGEE.

The V call is TRBV10-2, the J call TRBJ1-5; a possible D gene is TRBD1 (5 bases). CDR1 and CDR2 (germline): WSHSY, SAAADI. V was trimmed by 6 bases and J by 2 bases, leaving 14 bases between them. The CDR3 runs to 15 residues. The CDR3 DNA is TGCGCCAGCAGCGCAACAGGTGTCGGCAATCAGCCCCAGCATTTT. Protein: CASSATGVGNQPQHF.

V is TRBV10-3 and J is TRBJ2-2; 14 positions agree with TRBD2. Trimming removed 8 bases from V and 5 bases from J; junction bases left unmatched: 19. CDR1 is ENHRY and CDR2 is SYGVKD in the germline V gene. This CDR3 spans 20 amino acids. In nucleotides, the CDR3 is TGTGCCATCGGGTCCCCCCGGCCTGAGGGACTAGCGGGGGCAACCGGGGAGCTGTTTTTT. Its translation: CAIGSPRPEGLAGATGELFF.

V gene TRBV27 combines with J gene TRBJ2-6; 10 bases fit TRBD1. The germline V gene has CDR1 MNHEY and CDR2 SMNVEV (reference sequence). V shed 6 bases, J shed 0 bases, and the junction held 8 bases outside the gene matches. The CDR3 is 18 amino acids. This CDR3 is CASRVTGTGVSGANVLTF. CDR3 DNA: TGTGCCAGCAGAGTAACCGGGACAGGGGTCTCTGGGGCCAACGTCCTGACTTTC.

The chain uses TRBV5-4 and TRBJ1-1, with D maybe TRBD1 (5 bases). The CDR3 covers 12 residues. Germline values: CDR1 SGHNT, CDR2 YYREEE (reference sequence). Trimming removed 9 bases from V and 0 bases from J, with 9 bases in between. The CDR3 DNA reads TGTGCCACCGGGACGGTGAACACTGAAGCTTTCTTT. It yields the protein CATGTVNTEAFF.

The rearrangement uses TRBV4-2 and TRBJ2-7, with D uncertain. Germline V lookup: CDR1 LGHNA, CDR2 YNFKEQ. V lost 4 bases, J lost 0 bases, and 4 bases lay in between. The CDR3 sequence is 12 residues long. CDR3 loop: CASSPPSYEQYF. CDR3 nucleotide sequence: TGTGCCAGCAGCCCTCCCTCCTACGAGCAGTACTTC.

The rearrangement uses TRBV11-3 and TRBJ1-3; D is uncertain. The V end lost 0 bases, the J end lost 7 bases, and 13 bases lay between the germline ends. In germline, CDR1 is SGHNT, CDR2 YENEEA. The CDR3 totals 15 residues. The CDR3 nucleotides are TGTGCCAGCAGCTTAGAGGCGGGAACTTCCAACACCATATATTTT. It translates to CASSLEAGTSNTIYF.